Shown below are 18 T cell receptor beta chains from a single sample sequenced in a study of shared clonotypes between healthy human individuals. Profiled with immunoSEQ multiplex PCR; TCRdb holds only in-frame clones, not every one. The repertoire holds a few million clones, around nine tenths seen once, with around 0.14% in the top ten. What was sequenced was naive CD4+ T cells sorted from blood. Sample subset: CD45RA+ positively selected. These receptors were collected from a man aged 18 to 30 in good health.

A single count supports this clone. The chain joins TRBV9 to TRBJ2-5; 10 bases line up with TRBD2. Germline V CDR1 and CDR2: SGDLS, YYNGEE. The CDR3 is 14 residues long. V shed 4 bases and J 4 bases; nucleotides not matched to a gene: 4. CDR3 nucleotide sequence: TGTGCCAGCAGCTCTAGCGGGGGAGTAGAGACCCAGTACTTC. Encoded protein: CASSSSGGVETQYF.

The sample holds one count of this clone. Other nucleotide sequences from this sample produce the same CDR3. The chain recombines TRBV15 with TRBJ2-5, with a possible D match to TRBD2 (6 bases). This CDR3 region has 15 residues. Germline CDR1 LNHNV, CDR2 YYDKDF (reference sequence). Trimming took 0 bases from V and 4 from J, leaving 12 bases between them. The CDR3 is CATSRDGGSGETQYF. In nucleotides, the CDR3 is TGTGCCACCAGCAGAGATGGGGGGTCGGGAGAGACCCAGTACTTC.

The rearrangement joins TRBV5-1 to TRBJ2-2, with no clear D. Trimming removed 2 bases from V and 5 bases from J, with 7 bases in between. The CDR3 is 13 amino acids. The germline V gene encodes CDR1 SGHRS and CDR2 YFSETQ. The CDR3 sequence is CASSFSQTGELFF. Here the CDR3 DNA reads TGCGCCAGCAGCTTTTCACAAACCGGGGAGCTGTTTTTT.

DNA for the CDR3: TGTGCCAGCTCACCCCCCGGAGGAGGGTCGAATAATTCACCCCTCCACTTT. This sequence encodes CASSPPGGGSNNSPLHF. The chain employs TRBV18 and TRBJ1-6; D is unresolved. Germline V lookup: CDR1 KGHSH, CDR2 LQKENI. V lost 3 bases and J lost 5, with 17 bases in between. The CDR3 runs 17 residues. Looking up the rest from reference TRBV18 and TRBJ1-6 gives the full variable domain: NAGVMQNPRHLVRRRGQEARLRCSPMKGHSHVYWYRQLPEEGLKFMVYLQKENIIDESGMPKERFSAEFPKEGPSILRIQQVVRGDSAAYFCASSPPGGGSNNSPLHFGNGTRLTVT.

In its sample, this clone was seen once. Other nucleotide sequences from this sample produce the same CDR3. The V call is TRBV5-1, the J call TRBJ1-1, with D perhaps matching TRBD1 (6 bases). CDR1 is SGHRS, CDR2 YFSETQ, per germline. V was cut by 0 bases and J by 5 bases, with 8 bases left in between. The CDR3 spans 13 residues. The CDR3 here is CASSLAQGTEAFF. CDR3 in DNA: TGCGCCAGCAGCTTGGCACAGGGTACTGAAGCTTTCTTT.

The genes are TRBV2 and TRBJ2-7; 7 bases fit TRBD1. The CDR3 length is 15 residues. CDR1 SNHLY and CDR2 FYNNEI come from the germline V gene. V shed 8 bases, J shed 1 base, and the junction held 11 bases outside the gene matches. DNA for the CDR3: TGTGCCAGCTTACTACGGCAGGGGGAATCCTACGAGCAGTACTTC. It specifies CASLLRQGESYEQYF.

This clone was seen once. The rearrangement joins TRBV5-1 to TRBJ2-2; maybe TRBD1 (6 bases). Trimming stripped 4 bases from V and 1 base from J, with 14 bases between. CDR1 SGHRS and CDR2 YFSETQ come from the germline V gene. This CDR3 is 16 amino acids long. The chain's CDR3 is CASSQDRSQNTGELFF. In nucleotides, the CDR3 is TGCGCCAGCAGCCAAGACAGGAGCCAGAACACCGGGGAGCTGTTTTTT. Full variable domain (missing parts from reference TRBV5-1 and TRBJ2-2): KAGVTQTPRYLIKTRGQQVTLSCSPISGHRSVSWYQQTPGQGLQFLFEYFSETQRNKGNFPGRFSGRQFSNSRSEMNVSTLELGDSALYLCASSQDRSQNTGELFFGEGSRLTVL.

V usage is TRBV7-2 and J usage is TRBJ2-6; D uncertain. The CDR3 runs 13 residues. CDR1 SGHTA and CDR2 FQGNSA come from the germline V gene. Trimming pared 5 bases from V and 2 bases from J, leaving 4 bases between. CDR3 amino acids: CASSPAGANVLTF. CDR3 sequence (DNA): TGTGCCAGCAGCCCGGCTGGGGCCAACGTCCTGACTTTC.

This chain links TRBV7-9 with TRBJ1-4, with D possibly matching TRBD1 (6 bases). Per germline, CDR1 SEHNR and CDR2 FQNEAQ (reference sequence). The CDR3 has 15 amino acids. Trimming pared 4 bases from V and 5 bases from J, leaving 14 bases between. The CDR3 loop is CASSSEQGFNEKLFF. CDR3 DNA sequence: TGTGCCAGCAGCTCAGAACAGGGCTTCAATGAAAAACTGTTTTTT.

The chain employs TRBV10-3 and TRBJ2-7; D possibly corresponds to TRBD2 (6 bases). Germline V gene data show CDR1 as ENHRY and CDR2 as SYGVKD. The CDR3 sequence is 15 residues long. Trimming shortened V by 3 bases and J by 2 bases, and 14 bases separated the two germline ends. CDR3 region: CAISEWSGRPYEQYF. CDR3 DNA: TGTGCCATCAGTGAATGGAGCGGGCGACCCTACGAGCAGTACTTC.

The chain couples TRBV5-1 to TRBJ1-2; 11 bases line up with TRBD1. The CDR3 totals 15 residues. The J segment lost 3 bases and the V segment lost 4 bases, leaving 5 bases of the junction unmatched. CDR1 is SGHRS and CDR2 is YFSETQ in the germline V gene. The CDR3 DNA follows: TGCGCCAGCAGCGAGGACAGGGGGCTCTACTATGGCTACACCTTC. Translation: CASSEDRGLYYGYTF.

The chain couples TRBV7-2 to TRBJ2-7; 10 nucleotides align to TRBD2. Per germline, CDR1 SGHTA and CDR2 FQGNSA. The V and J ends lost 6 bases and 6 bases, in that order; junction bases with no gene match: 5. The CDR3 has 13 residues. Written as DNA, the CDR3 is TGTGCCAGCAGTTTAACTAGCGGGATCGAGCAGTACTTC. This codes for CASSLTSGIEQYF.

On this clone: The sample carries other DNA sequences with the same CDR3. The CDR3 reads CASSLEGYGANVLTF. CDR3 coding DNA: TGCGCCAGCAGCTTGGAGGGATATGGGGCCAACGTCCTGACTTTC. The chain combines TRBV5-1 with TRBJ2-6, with D unclear. Germline V CDR1 and CDR2: SGHRS, YFSETQ. V was trimmed by 0 bases and J by 3 bases, leaving 7 bases between them. The CDR3 runs to 15 residues.

The J gene is TRBJ1-2, the V gene TRBV2, with D uncertain. V lost 7 bases, J lost 8 bases, and 14 bases lay in between. Germline assignment: CDR1 SNHLY and CDR2 FYNNEI. The CDR3 totals 12 residues. This CDR3 is CASTPGSGGYTF. The CDR3 bases are TGTGCCAGCACCCCGGGATCGGGAGGCTACACCTTC.

V is TRBV30 and J is TRBJ2-2, with a tentative D call TRBD1 (6 bases). CDR1 and CDR2 from the germline V gene are GTSNPN and SVGIG (reference sequence). V was trimmed by 2 bases and J by 6 bases, leaving 13 bases between them. The CDR3 covers 14 residues. The CDR3 region is CAWSLGQFPGELFF. Written as DNA, the CDR3 is TGTGCCTGGAGTCTAGGACAGTTCCCCGGGGAGCTGTTTTTT.

A single count supports this clone. One end of the junction does not line up with germline, which may come from a read error. This sample includes further DNA sequences coding for the same CDR3. V and J are TRBV7-9 and TRBJ1-1; unclear D gene. The germline V gene has CDR1 SEHNR and CDR2 FQNEAQ (reference sequence). CDR3 size: 13 residues. The CDR3 reads CASSLDPGTEAFF. CDR3 DNA: TGTGCCAGCAGTTTAGATCCGGGGACTGAAGCTTTCTTT.

This clone occurred once. Other DNA sequences in the same sample also yield this CDR3. This chain links TRBV18 with TRBJ2-7; 11 positions match TRBD2. The CDR3 runs 15 residues. Trimming cost V 2 bases and J 2 bases; bases outside gene matches: 2. Germline lookup yields CDR1 KGHSH and CDR2 LQKENI. This CDR3 is CASSPGTSGPYEQYF. The CDR3 DNA reads as TGTGCCAGCTCACCAGGGACTAGCGGCCCCTACGAGCAGTACTTC.

The V call is TRBV6-6, the J call TRBJ2-2; 11 nucleotides align to TRBD1. Looked up from germline, CDR1 is MNHNY and CDR2 is SVGAGI (reference sequence). J gave up 4 bases and V 6 bases, and 4 bases lay outside the gene matches. The CDR3 runs 15 residues. For the CDR3, the DNA is TGTGCCAGCAGGGGACAGGGGGGTGGCACCGGGGAGCTGTTTTTT. Protein product: CASRGQGGGTGELFF.